Following are 29 T cell receptor beta chains from one sample sequenced in a study of OX40 agonist ivuxolimab in advanced cancers. Clones were sequenced by immunoSEQ multiplex PCR, and TCRdb holds only the in-frame ones, with some missing. The table has approximately 80,000 clones, approximately 90% seen once. The sequencing here drew on CD4+ or CD8+ T cells sorted from blood, taken in a trial of the OX40 agonist ivuxolimab. The receptors originated from an adult with an advanced solid tumor such as melanoma, head and neck, liver or kidney cancer.

The V and J genes are TRBV7-8 and TRBJ2-2; 8 bases agree with TRBD1. This CDR3 contains 15 residues. V gave up 3 bases and J gave up 6 bases; unmatched junction bases: 6. Germline CDR1 reads SGHVS; CDR2 reads FQNEAQ. CDR3 sequence: CASSLTQGAPGELFF. CDR3 nucleotides: TGTGCCAGCAGCTTGACGCAGGGGGCGCCCGGGGAGCTGTTTTTT.

The CDR3 region is CAISDLVGLDEQFF. The CDR3 DNA is TGTGCCATCAGTGACTTGGTAGGACTCGATGAGCAGTTCTTC. The chain recombines TRBV10-3 with TRBJ2-1; D possibly corresponds to TRBD2 (5 bases). This CDR3 has 14 amino acids. Looked up from germline, CDR1 is ENHRY and CDR2 is SYGVKD. Between the trimmed V and J ends, which lost 3 bases and 8 bases, there was a span of 14 bases.

The rearrangement joins TRBV6-1 to TRBJ1-2; D remains ambiguous. CDR3 length: 12 residues. The V end was cut by 4 bases, the J end by 4 bases, with 7 bases between. Germline assignment: CDR1 MNHNS and CDR2 SASEGT. The CDR3 DNA reads as TGTGCCAGCAGTGGGTTCGGCTATGGCTACACCTTC. The encoded protein is CASSGFGYGYTF.

V and J are TRBV6-6 and TRBJ1-1; D is unclear. CDR1 and CDR2 (germline): MNHNY, SVGAGI (reference sequence). V was clipped by 6 bases and J by 4 bases, with 21 bases between them. This CDR3 has 16 amino acids. In nucleotides, the CDR3 is TGTGCCAGCAGATCATCCGGGAGTGGGGAGGGCACTGAAGCTTTCTTT. Amino acid sequence: CASRSSGSGEGTEAFF.

V and J are TRBV7-9 and TRBJ2-2, with TRBD1 matching over 9 bases. V dropped 5 bases and J dropped 5; count of bases not matched to a gene: 6. The CDR3 length is 15 residues. Per germline, CDR1 SEHNR and CDR2 FQNEAQ (reference sequence). Written as DNA, the CDR3 is TGTGCCAGCAGCCTCAGACAGGGGGGAACCGGGGAGCTGTTTTTT. This sequence encodes CASSLRQGGTGELFF.

The rearrangement uses TRBV9 and TRBJ2-5; 7 bases match TRBD2. CDR3 length: 14 residues. J was trimmed by 5 bases and V by 0 bases; bases with no gene match: 4. Germline CDR1 SGDLS, CDR2 YYNGEE. Here the CDR3 reads CASSVGGLSETQYF. Written as DNA, the CDR3 is TGTGCCAGCAGCGTAGGGGGACTAAGTGAGACCCAGTACTTC.

The chain links TRBV11-1 to TRBJ2-7; D remains unclear. Germline values: CDR1 SGHAT, CDR2 FQDESV (reference sequence). The CDR3 extends over 14 amino acids. V dropped 1 base and J dropped 0 bases, with 7 bases sitting between them. The CDR3 bases are TGTGCCAGCAGCTTAGGTGCAGACTCCTACGAGCAGTACTTC. It codes for CASSLGADSYEQYF.

The chain uses TRBV4-2 and TRBJ2-7; unclear D gene. CDR1 is LGHNA, CDR2 YNFKEQ, per germline. CDR3 size: 13 residues. Trimming removed 0 bases from V and 5 bases from J, with 8 bases in between. This CDR3 reads CASSQDRVHEQYF. The CDR3 DNA reads as TGTGCCAGCAGCCAAGATCGCGTTCACGAGCAGTACTTC.

The chain joins TRBV10-3 to TRBJ2-5; no clear D. Trimming cost V 0 bases and J 5 bases, with 22 bases left between them. CDR3 length equals 18 residues. CDR1 and CDR2 from the germline V gene are ENHRY and SYGVKD. CDR3 in amino acids: CAISESKIAGSGRETQYF. CDR3 nucleotide sequence: TGTGCCATCAGTGAGTCGAAGATCGCCGGGTCGGGCCGGGAGACCCAGTACTTC.

This chain connects TRBV10-3 to TRBJ1-3, with D unresolved. Germline-derived CDR1 and CDR2 are ENHRY and SYGVKD. The ends were cut back, 0 bases at V and 3 bases at J, with 3 bases in the middle. There are 13 residues in the CDR3. CDR3 nucleotides: TGTGCCATCAGTGAGTCGGGTGGAAACACCATATATTTT. Translating it yields CAISESGGNTIYF.

This clone was seen once. The sample contains more than one DNA sequence encoding this CDR3. V usage is TRBV7-2 and J usage is TRBJ2-7; D is undetermined. The CDR3 spans 12 residues. V was trimmed by 6 bases and J by 0 bases, leaving 6 bases between them. Germline V gene data show CDR1 as SGHTA and CDR2 as FQGNSA. The CDR3 here is CASSRASYEQYF. The DNA of the CDR3 is TGTGCCAGCAGTCGAGCCTCCTACGAGCAGTACTTC.

The gene calls are TRBV7-9 and TRBJ2-2; 7 bases agree with TRBD1. CDR1 SEHNR and CDR2 FQNEAQ come from the germline V gene (reference sequence). V dropped 5 bases and J dropped 5; count of bases not matched to a gene: 8. This CDR3 spans 15 amino acids. The CDR3 here is CASSHRTGPTGELFF. The CDR3 nucleotides read TGTGCCAGCAGCCATAGGACAGGCCCAACCGGGGAGCTGTTTTTT.

The chain joins TRBV18 to TRBJ2-5; no clear D. This CDR3 region has 14 residues. V was pared by 3 bases and J by 1 base, with 9 bases between. Germline V gives CDR1 KGHSH, CDR2 LQKENI. The CDR3 region is CASSPRNSQETQYF. CDR3 coding DNA: TGTGCCAGCTCACCGAGGAACTCCCAAGAGACCCAGTACTTC.

This clone was detected once. The chain couples TRBV5-1 to TRBJ2-3; 10 bases align to TRBD2. The CDR3 length is 17 residues. Germline CDR1 is SGHRS and CDR2 is YFSETQ. The V and J ends lost 4 bases and 2 bases, in that order; junction bases with no gene match: 10. CDR3 in DNA: TGCGCCAGCAGCGAAGGTGTACTAGCGGGGATCACAGATACGCAGTATTTT. Its translation is CASSEGVLAGITDTQYF. Complete variable domain (other parts from reference TRBV5-1 and TRBJ2-3): KAGVTQTPRYLIKTRGQQVTLSCSPISGHRSVSWYQQTPGQGLQFLFEYFSETQRNKGNFPGRFSGRQFSNSRSEMNVSTLELGDSALYLCASSEGVLAGITDTQYFGPGTRLTVL.

The chain carries TRBV10-2 and TRBJ2-7; 10 bases map to TRBD1. J lost 2 bases, V lost 3 bases, and 7 bases had no gene match. The CDR3 totals 16 residues. Germline V gene lookup returns CDR1 WSHSY and CDR2 SAAADI. CDR3 loop: CASSDWRGTGAYEQYF. The CDR3 coding sequence is TGCGCCAGCAGTGATTGGCGGGGGACAGGGGCCTACGAGCAGTACTTC.

The chain carries TRBV5-1 and TRBJ2-5, with D possibly matching TRBD1 (6 bases). Germline V gives CDR1 SGHRS, CDR2 YFSETQ. The CDR3 runs to 13 residues. Between the trimmed V and J ends, which lost 0 bases and 5 bases, there was a span of 8 bases. The CDR3 protein is CASSLDRVETQYF. CDR3 nucleotides: TGCGCCAGCAGCTTGGACAGGGTGGAGACCCAGTACTTC.

This clone came up a few times. The chain combines TRBV16 with TRBJ2-2; no clear D. The CDR3 has 14 residues. Deletions cut 3 bases from V and 10 bases from J, with 15 bases between. Germline V lookup: CDR1 KGHSY, CDR2 FQNENV. CDR3 sequence (DNA): TGTGCCAGCAGCCAGGGCAGGATTCAAGAGGAGCTGTTTTTT. Protein product: CASSQGRIQEELFF. Filled out from reference TRBV16 and TRBJ2-2, the complete variable domain reads GEEVAQTPKHLVRGEGQKAKLYCAPIKGHSYVFWYQQVLKNEFKFLISFQNENVFDETGMPKERFSAKCLPNSPCSLEIQATKLEDSAVYFCASSQGRIQEELFFGEGSRLTVL.

The chain combines TRBV7-2 with TRBJ1-1; D unresolved. V lost 5 bases and J 4 bases, leaving 8 bases between the germline ends. From germline, CDR1 is SGHTA and CDR2 FQGNSA. This CDR3 region has 12 residues. CDR3 sequence (DNA): TGTGCCAGCAGCGGGGTGGCCACTGAAGCTTTCTTT. Translating gives CASSGVATEAFF.

A few counts support this clone. The chain couples TRBV19 to TRBJ2-2, with TRBD2 matching 12 bases. The CDR3 loop spans 16 amino acids. Germline CDR1 reads LNHDA; CDR2 reads SQIVND (reference sequence). The J segment lost 5 bases and the V segment lost 7 bases, leaving 8 bases of the junction unmatched. The CDR3 reads CASTTTSGRRTGELFF. The CDR3 region has the DNA TGTGCCAGTACCACCACTAGCGGGAGGCGGACCGGGGAGCTGTTTTTT. Using reference TRBV19 and TRBJ2-2 for the parts outside the CDR3, the full variable domain is DGGITQSPKYLFRKEGQNVTLSCEQNLNHDAMYWYRQDPGQGLRLIYYSQIVNDFQKGDIAEGYSVSREKKESFPLTVTSAQKNPTAFYLCASTTTSGRRTGELFFGEGSRLTVL.

The chain combines TRBV28 with TRBJ2-3; 7 bases are a match to TRBD2. The CDR3 loop spans 15 amino acids. Unmatched junction bases numbered 10, after V lost 6 bases and J lost 4 bases. Germline loops: CDR1 MDHEN, CDR2 SYDVKM. CDR3 sequence reads: CASSADSTSADTQYF. CDR3 nucleotide sequence: TGTGCCAGCAGCGCAGACAGCACTAGCGCAGATACGCAGTATTTT.

V is TRBV5-4 and J is TRBJ1-1; possibly TRBD1 for D (5 bases). The CDR3 totals 14 residues. The V end was cut by 0 bases, the J end by 3 bases, with 9 bases between. Per germline, CDR1 SGHNT and CDR2 YYREEE (reference sequence). The CDR3 DNA sequence: TGTGCCAGCAGCTTGGATCCGGGGGACACTGAAGCTTTCTTT. Its translation: CASSLDPGDTEAFF.

The chain links TRBV5-6 to TRBJ1-2, with D perhaps matching TRBD1 (6 bases). CDR1 and CDR2 from the germline V gene are SGHDT and YYEEEE. The CDR3 runs to 14 residues. Trimming took 5 bases from V and 1 from J, leaving 12 bases between them. CDR3 loop: CASRGRGFNYGYTF. The CDR3 DNA reads as TGTGCCAGCAGAGGAAGGGGGTTTAACTATGGCTACACCTTC.

This clone was found once. This chain uses TRBV19 with TRBJ2-4; D might be TRBD2 (5 bases). The germline V and J ends were trimmed by 5 bases and 8 bases, with 19 bases remaining between them. Germline CDR1 LNHDA, CDR2 SQIVND (reference sequence). CDR3 length: 15 residues. As DNA, the CDR3 is TGTGCCAGTAGTGAAGGGCGGTCTAGCAGTCACATTCAGTACTTC. This gives the protein CASSEGRSSSHIQYF. The entire variable domain, with the rest obtained from reference TRBV19 and TRBJ2-4, is as follows: DGGITQSPKYLFRKEGQNVTLSCEQNLNHDAMYWYRQDPGQGLRLIYYSQIVNDFQKGDIAEGYSVSREKKESFPLTVTSAQKNPTAFYLCASSEGRSSSHIQYFGAGTRLSVL.

The gene calls are TRBV19 and TRBJ1-4; tentative D call: TRBD1 (6 bases). The CDR3 loop spans 14 amino acids. The germline V gene has CDR1 LNHDA and CDR2 SQIVND (reference sequence). V was pared by 6 bases and J by 6 bases, with 14 bases between. CDR3 DNA sequence: TGTGCCAGTAGGAAGGGACAAAGCCATGAAAAACTGTTTTTT. Residues: CASRKGQSHEKLFF.

The J gene is TRBJ2-1, the V gene TRBV6-1, with D possibly matching TRBD1 (6 bases). Trimming removed 5 bases from V and 14 bases from J, with 13 bases in between. The CDR3 is 11 amino acids. Germline V gives CDR1 MNHNS, CDR2 SASEGT. CDR3 DNA: TGTGCCAGCAGTACCAACAGGGTGGAGTTCTTC. Protein: CASSTNRVEFF.

The chain is built from TRBV5-1 and TRBJ2-1; D call uncertain. Germline CDR1 is SGHRS and CDR2 is YFSETQ. This CDR3 has 15 residues. The V and J ends lost 2 bases and 9 bases respectively, with 18 bases between them. The CDR3 here is CASSFGLGYGGEQFF. The CDR3 region has the DNA TGCGCCAGCAGCTTTGGTCTAGGGTATGGCGGTGAGCAGTTCTTC.

The chain is built from TRBV5-4 and TRBJ2-2; perhaps D is TRBD1 or TRBD2 (5 bases each). CDR3 length: 19 amino acids. Germline V gene sequence: CDR1 SGHNT, CDR2 YYREEE (reference sequence). The V end was cut by 0 bases, the J end by 6 bases, with 24 bases between. This CDR3 reads CASSLEGQAGTVTPGELFF. The CDR3 nucleotides read TGTGCCAGCAGCTTGGAGGGTCAGGCTGGGACGGTAACCCCCGGGGAGCTGTTTTTT.

The chain recombines TRBV5-1 with TRBJ2-2; unclear D gene. This CDR3 has 13 amino acids. From germline, CDR1 is SGHRS and CDR2 YFSETQ. Trimming removed 0 bases at V and 4 bases at J, with 4 bases between. This chain's CDR3 is CASSLAGTGELFF. The CDR3 DNA is TGCGCCAGCAGCTTGGCGGGCACCGGGGAGCTGTTTTTT.

The rearrangement joins TRBV5-4 to TRBJ1-1; no firm D call. The CDR3 consists of 14 residues. With 1 base removed from V and 0 bases from J, the gap between germline ends came to 7 bases. Germline assignment: CDR1 SGHNT and CDR2 YYREEE (reference sequence). DNA for the CDR3: TGTGCCAGCAGCTTGTTTCCGGTGAACACTGAAGCTTTCTTT. Translating gives CASSLFPVNTEAFF. Variable domain in full (rest from reference TRBV5-4 and TRBJ1-1): ETGVTQSPTHLIKTRGQQVTLRCSSQSGHNTVSWYQQALGQGPQFIFQYYREEENGRGNFPPRFSGLQFPNYSSELNVNALELDDSALYLCASSLFPVNTEAFFGQGTRLTVV.